The source of this TCR beta chain is a study of blood T cells in healthy people across ages. Study-level points and caveats: One million T cells yielded diversity estimates that were considered underestimates. Diversity was higher, and naive CD4+ cells more numerous, in long-lived donors than in aged donors.

PCR was performed a second time for roughly 7 to 11 cycles using a sample-barcoded 5' primer and a J-beta primer mix. Researchers report that each sample yielded at least 2.5 million CDR3-containing paired-end reads. TCRdb independently ran MiXCR on the 5' RACE reads; one entry per CDR3 protein. The table lists approximately 1.5 million distinct CDR3 sequences, approximately 43% of them singletons. With respect to this clonotype: Antigen specificity is unknown.

The sequenced material came from blood. The TCR sequence derives from a woman aged 18-30 years in good health.

As DNA, the CDR3 is TGTGCCAGCTCACCTCAGGGGGCGTACTCTGGAAACACCATATATTTT. Residues: CASSPQGAYSGNTIYF. The gene calls are TRBV18 and TRBJ1-3, with 8 bases fitting TRBD1. CDR3 length: 16 residues. Germline trimming cut 3 bases from V and 0 bases from J; bases unmatched to any gene: 4. Germline V gene data show CDR1 as KGHSH and CDR2 as LQKENI.